One sample yielded the 13 T cell receptor beta chains listed below, sequenced in a study of blood T cell repertoires in COVID-19. Sequenced by immunoSEQ multiplex PCR; TCRdb stores in-frame clones only, minus some. The sample holds around 190,000 clones, about 82% seen once. The sample consisted of PBMCs or T cells enriched from blood (not recorded which). The receptors come from a man aged 35 to 55 with acute COVID-19.

J is TRBJ2-1 and V is TRBV7-2; weak D call: TRBD2 (5 bases). This CDR3 is built from 14 residues. The V gene lost 3 bases and the J gene lost 5 bases, with 11 bases spanning the gap. CDR1 is SGHTA, CDR2 FQGNSA, per germline. The CDR3 here is CASSFPGENNEQFF. In nucleotides, the CDR3 is TGTGCCAGCAGCTTCCCCGGGGAAAACAATGAGCAGTTCTTC.

The rearrangement links TRBV5-1 to TRBJ1-5; no reliable D call. Germline V CDR1 and CDR2: SGHRS, YFSETQ. The CDR3 loop spans 13 amino acids. Trimming cost V 3 bases and J 7 bases, with 11 bases left between them. CDR3 DNA sequence: TGCGCCAGCAGCTACGGGGATGGGCAGCCCCAGCATTTT. Protein product: CASSYGDGQPQHF.

This sequence joins TRBV5-6 and TRBJ1-1, with TRBD1 matching over 7 bases. V lost 1 base, J lost 1 base, and 1 base stayed unmatched. This CDR3 contains 14 residues. Germline CDR1 SGHDT, CDR2 YYEEEE. The CDR3 DNA sequence: TGTGCCAGCAGCTTGACAGGGGCGAACACTGAAGCTTTCTTT. Encoded protein: CASSLTGANTEAFF.

V and J are TRBV27 and TRBJ2-7; 9 bases fit TRBD1. Unmatched junction bases numbered 6, after V lost 2 bases and J lost 4 bases. Germline V gene sequence: CDR1 MNHEY, CDR2 SMNVEV (reference sequence). The length of the CDR3 is 15 residues. CDR3 nucleotides: TGTGCCAGCAGTTTACGACAGGGGGGTTTTTACGAGCAGTACTTC. Translation: CASSLRQGGFYEQYF.

The chain uses TRBV9 and TRBJ2-5; no firm D call. CDR1 is SGDLS and CDR2 is YYNGEE in the germline V gene. Deletions cut 0 bases from V and 0 bases from J, with 12 bases between. This CDR3 has 16 amino acids. CDR3 coding DNA: TGTGCCAGCAGCGTAGAACACGGCAGGTACCAAGAGACCCAGTACTTC. Translation gives CASSVEHGRYQETQYF.

DNA for the CDR3: TGTGCCAGCAGCGCCCGGGACAGGGAACAAGAGACCCAGTACTTC. Translation: CASSARDREQETQYF. J is TRBJ2-5 and V is TRBV9; TRBD1 agrees at 9 bases. Losses at the gene ends were 3 bases for V and 2 bases for J; bases not matched to a gene: 5. Germline CDR1 SGDLS, CDR2 YYNGEE. This CDR3 region has 15 residues. Full variable domain (missing parts from reference TRBV9 and TRBJ2-5): DSGVTQTPKHLITATGQRVTLRCSPRSGDLSVYWYQQSLDQGLQFLIQYYNGEERAKGNILERFSAQQFPDLHSELNLSSLELGDSALYFCASSARDREQETQYFGPGTRLLVL.

This clone was observed once. The chain couples TRBV3-1 (or the pseudogene TRBV3-2) to TRBJ2-1; 7 nucleotides line up with TRBD2. CDR1 is LGHDT, CDR2 YNNKEL, per germline (reference sequence). This CDR3 comprises 12 residues. V lost 8 bases and J lost 9; bases outside the gene matches: 7. CDR3 sequence (DNA): TGTGCCAGCGGTCGACTAGCAGTTGAGCAGTTCTTC. Translating gives CASGRLAVEQFF.

This clone was detected only a few times. The rearrangement joins TRBV4-1 to TRBJ2-1; 8 nucleotides align to TRBD2. The ends lost 7 bases at V and 8 bases at J; junction bases unmatched: 7. CDR3 size: 13 residues. Germline CDR1 is MGHRA and CDR2 is YSYEKL. CDR3 region: CASNPRGGDEQFF. The CDR3 DNA reads as TGCGCCAGCAACCCCCGGGGGGGCGATGAGCAGTTCTTC.

The V call is TRBV11-3, the J call TRBJ1-1; TRBD1 is a possible D gene (5 bases). The V gene's germline CDR1 is SGHNT and CDR2 YENEEA. V was clipped by 5 bases and J by 1 base, with 8 bases between them. This CDR3 is 13 amino acids long. The CDR3 DNA reads TGTGCCAGCAGCCGCGGACAGAACACTGAAGCTTTCTTT. Translated: CASSRGQNTEAFF.

J is TRBJ2-1 and V is TRBV18, with a possible D match to TRBD1 (5 bases). The CDR3 is made up of 13 amino acids. The germline V gene encodes CDR1 KGHSH and CDR2 LQKENI. V lost 1 base and J 7 bases, leaving 8 bases between the germline ends. The CDR3 coding sequence is TGTGCCAGCTCACCACAACAGGAGAATGAGCAGTTCTTC. Residues: CASSPQQENEQFF.

The chain combines TRBV5-6 with TRBJ2-1, with 8 positions matching TRBD2. The germline V gene has CDR1 SGHDT and CDR2 YYEEEE. V lost 1 base, J lost 5 bases, and 11 bases stayed unmatched. There are 17 residues in the CDR3. CDR3 bases: TGTGCCAGCAGCTTGAATGGGGGTGGTAGCGGGGACAATGAGCAGTTCTTC. Protein product: CASSLNGGGSGDNEQFF.

The chain combines TRBV28 with TRBJ2-7; 8 nucleotides line up with TRBD2. Germline V lookup: CDR1 MDHEN, CDR2 SYDVKM. V lost 4 bases, J lost 4 bases, and 6 bases stayed unmatched. This CDR3 is built from 14 residues. In DNA form, the CDR3 reads TGTGCCAGCAGTTCAGCGGGAGCTACTTACGAGCAGTACTTC. It codes for CASSSAGATYEQYF.

Written as DNA, the CDR3 is TGTGCCAGCAGCCTAGTGGGCGGGGCTGTCGGTGAGCAGTTCTTC. It yields the protein CASSLVGGAVGEQFF. This chain links TRBV7-8 with TRBJ2-1; D is possibly TRBD2 (6 bases). This CDR3 has 15 residues. The germline gives CDR1 SGHVS, CDR2 FQNEAQ. V was trimmed by 5 bases and J by 9 bases, leaving 20 bases between them.